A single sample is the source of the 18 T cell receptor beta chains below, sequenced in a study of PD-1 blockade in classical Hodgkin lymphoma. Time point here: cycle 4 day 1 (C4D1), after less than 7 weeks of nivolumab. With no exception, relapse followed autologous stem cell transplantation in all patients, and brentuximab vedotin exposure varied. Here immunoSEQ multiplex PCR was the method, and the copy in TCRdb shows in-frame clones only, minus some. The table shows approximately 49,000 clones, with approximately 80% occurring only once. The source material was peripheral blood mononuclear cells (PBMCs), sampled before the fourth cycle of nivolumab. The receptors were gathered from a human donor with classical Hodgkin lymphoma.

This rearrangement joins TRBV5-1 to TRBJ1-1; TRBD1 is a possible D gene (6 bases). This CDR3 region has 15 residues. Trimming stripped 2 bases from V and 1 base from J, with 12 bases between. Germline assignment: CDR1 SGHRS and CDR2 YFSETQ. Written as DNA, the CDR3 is TGCGCCAGCAGCTTCGTACCGACAGGGAACACTGAAGCTTTCTTT. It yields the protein CASSFVPTGNTEAFF.

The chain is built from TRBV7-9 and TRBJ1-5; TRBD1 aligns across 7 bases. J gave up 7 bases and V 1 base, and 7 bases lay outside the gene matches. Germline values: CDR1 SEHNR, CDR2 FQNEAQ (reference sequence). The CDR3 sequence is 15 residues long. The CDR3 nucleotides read TGTGCCAGCAGCTTAGGACAGGGTGGCGAACAGCCCCAGCATTTT. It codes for CASSLGQGGEQPQHF.

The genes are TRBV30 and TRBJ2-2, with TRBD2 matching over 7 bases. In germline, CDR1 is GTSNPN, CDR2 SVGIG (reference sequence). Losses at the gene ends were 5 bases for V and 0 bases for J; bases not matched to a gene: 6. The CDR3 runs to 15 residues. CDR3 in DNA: TGTGCCTGGCAGACCGGGGGGACGAACACCGGGGAGCTGTTTTTT. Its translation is CAWQTGGTNTGELFF.

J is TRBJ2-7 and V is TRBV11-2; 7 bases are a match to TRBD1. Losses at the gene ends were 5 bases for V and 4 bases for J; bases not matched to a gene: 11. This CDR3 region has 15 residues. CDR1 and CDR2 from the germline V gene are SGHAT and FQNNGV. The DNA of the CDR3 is TGTGCCAGCAGCGCGGGTCCAGGGGGTGAATACGAGCAGTACTTC. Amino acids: CASSAGPGGEYEQYF. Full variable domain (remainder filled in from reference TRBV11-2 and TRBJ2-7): EAGVAQSPRYKIIEKRQSVAFWCNPISGHATLYWYQQILGQGPKLLIQFQNNGVVDDSQLPKDRFSAERLKGVDSTLKIQPAKLEDSAVYLCASSAGPGGEYEQYFGPGTRLTVT.

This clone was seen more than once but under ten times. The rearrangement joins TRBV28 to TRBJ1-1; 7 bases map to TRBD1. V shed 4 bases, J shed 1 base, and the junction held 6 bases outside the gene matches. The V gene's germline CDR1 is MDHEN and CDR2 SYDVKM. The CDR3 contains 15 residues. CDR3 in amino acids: CASSYPTGENTEAFF. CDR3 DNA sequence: TGTGCCAGCAGTTATCCCACAGGGGAGAACACTGAAGCTTTCTTT.

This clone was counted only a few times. The CDR3 nucleotides read TGTGCCAGCAGTTACTCTCAGACAGCCTATAATTCACCCCTCCACTTT. The encoded protein is CASSYSQTAYNSPLHF. The V call is TRBV6-6, the J call TRBJ1-6; D is perhaps TRBD1 (5 bases). Germline V lookup: CDR1 MNHNY, CDR2 SVGAGI (reference sequence). V was trimmed by 0 bases and J by 2 bases, leaving 8 bases between them. CDR3 size: 16 residues.

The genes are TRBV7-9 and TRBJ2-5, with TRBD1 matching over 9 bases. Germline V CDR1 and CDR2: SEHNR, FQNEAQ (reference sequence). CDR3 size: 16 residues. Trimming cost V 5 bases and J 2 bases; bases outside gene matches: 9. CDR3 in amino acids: CASSTTQGARQETQYF. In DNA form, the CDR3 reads TGTGCCAGCAGCACTACACAGGGGGCGCGTCAAGAGACCCAGTACTTC.

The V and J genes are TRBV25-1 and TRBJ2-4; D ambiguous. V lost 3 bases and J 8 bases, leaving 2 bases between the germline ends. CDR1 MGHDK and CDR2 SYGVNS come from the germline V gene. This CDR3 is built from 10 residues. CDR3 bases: TGTGCCAGCAGTGATGACATTCAGTACTTC. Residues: CASSDDIQYF.

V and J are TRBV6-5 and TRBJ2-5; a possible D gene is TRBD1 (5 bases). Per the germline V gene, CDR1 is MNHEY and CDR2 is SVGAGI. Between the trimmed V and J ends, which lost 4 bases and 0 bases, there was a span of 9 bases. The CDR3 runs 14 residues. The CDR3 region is CASSLDTDQETQYF. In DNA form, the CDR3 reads TGTGCCAGCAGTTTGGACACAGACCAAGAGACCCAGTACTTC.

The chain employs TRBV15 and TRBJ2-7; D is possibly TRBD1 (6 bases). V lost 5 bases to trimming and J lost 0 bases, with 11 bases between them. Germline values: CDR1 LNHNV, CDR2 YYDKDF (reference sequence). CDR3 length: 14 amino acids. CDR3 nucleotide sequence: TGTGCCACCAGCCTAGACAGGACCTCCTACGAGCAGTACTTC. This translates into CATSLDRTSYEQYF.

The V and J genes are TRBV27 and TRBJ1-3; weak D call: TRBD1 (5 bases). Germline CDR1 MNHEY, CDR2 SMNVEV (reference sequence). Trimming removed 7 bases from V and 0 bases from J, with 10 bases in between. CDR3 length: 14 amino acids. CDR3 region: CASIGGFSGNTIYF. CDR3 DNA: TGTGCCAGCATCGGGGGTTTCTCTGGAAACACCATATATTTT.

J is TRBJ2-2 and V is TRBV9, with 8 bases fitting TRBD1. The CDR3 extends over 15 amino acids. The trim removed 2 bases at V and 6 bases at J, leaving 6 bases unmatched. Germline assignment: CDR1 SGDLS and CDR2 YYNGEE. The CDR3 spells CASSVQGAEAGELFF. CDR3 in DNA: TGTGCCAGCAGCGTCCAGGGGGCCGAGGCCGGGGAGCTGTTTTTT.

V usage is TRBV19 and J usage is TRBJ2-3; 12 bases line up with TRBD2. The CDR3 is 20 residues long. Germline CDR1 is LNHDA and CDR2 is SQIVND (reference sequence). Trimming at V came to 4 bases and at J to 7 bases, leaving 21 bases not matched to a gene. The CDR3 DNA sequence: TGTGCCAGTAGTACCACTCGGGCTAGCGGGGGGGCGGCGGCGGGTAATACGCAGTATTTT. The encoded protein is CASSTTRASGGAAAGNTQYF.

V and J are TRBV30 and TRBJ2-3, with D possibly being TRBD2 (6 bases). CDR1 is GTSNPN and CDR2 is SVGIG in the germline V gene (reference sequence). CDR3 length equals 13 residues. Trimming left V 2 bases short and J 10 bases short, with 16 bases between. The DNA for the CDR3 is TGTGCCTGGAGTCGTGCGGGGAGCTATGCGCAGTATTTT. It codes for CAWSRAGSYAQYF.

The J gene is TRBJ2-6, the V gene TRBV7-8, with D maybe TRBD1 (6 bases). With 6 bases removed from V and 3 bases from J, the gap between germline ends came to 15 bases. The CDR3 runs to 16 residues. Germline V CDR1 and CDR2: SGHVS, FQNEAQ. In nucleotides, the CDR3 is TGTGCCAGCAGACCCACAGGGTTTAGTGGGGCCAACGTCCTGACTTTC. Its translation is CASRPTGFSGANVLTF.

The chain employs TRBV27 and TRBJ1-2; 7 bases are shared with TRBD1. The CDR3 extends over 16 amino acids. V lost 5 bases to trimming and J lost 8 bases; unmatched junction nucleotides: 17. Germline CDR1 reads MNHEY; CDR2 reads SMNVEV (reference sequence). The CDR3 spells CASSRRQGGPVRGYTF. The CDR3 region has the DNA TGTGCCAGCAGTCGTCGGCAGGGGGGACCGGTTCGGGGCTACACCTTC.

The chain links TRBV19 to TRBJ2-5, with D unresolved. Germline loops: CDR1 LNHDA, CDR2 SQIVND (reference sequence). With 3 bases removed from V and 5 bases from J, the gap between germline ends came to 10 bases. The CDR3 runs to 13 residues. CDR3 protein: CASSMDQWETQYF. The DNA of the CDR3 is TGTGCCAGTAGTATGGATCAATGGGAGACCCAGTACTTC.

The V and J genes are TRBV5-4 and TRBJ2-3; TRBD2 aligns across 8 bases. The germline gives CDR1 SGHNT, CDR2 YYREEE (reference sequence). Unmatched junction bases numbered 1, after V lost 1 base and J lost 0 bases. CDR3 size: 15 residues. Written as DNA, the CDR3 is TGTGCCAGCAGCTTGCGGGGGGGAAGCACAGATACGCAGTATTTT. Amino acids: CASSLRGGSTDTQYF.